These T cell receptor beta chains were read from a single sample in a study of shared clonotypes between healthy human individuals. Assay used: immunoSEQ multiplex PCR; TCRdb lists only in-frame clones, some missing. Of approximately 470,000 clones listed, 70% to 80% are singletons. The specimen was PBMCs. All receptors derive from a middle-aged woman in good health. Some clones in this sample may be carry-over from other donors' samples. CDR3s include the opening cysteine and the closing phenylalanine or tryptophan. Each record gives: D gene, clone size, V gene, J gene, CDR3 protein, CDR3 DNA. A D gene is named only where the DNA matches it firmly. Expanded clones are given a class, and other clones once, few, many or no size at all.

D gene: .
clone size: once
V gene: TRBV28
J gene: TRBJ2-2
CDR3 protein: CASTRDTGELFF
CDR3 DNA: TGTGCCAGCACCCGAGACACCGGGGAGCTGTTTTTT

D gene: TRBD2
clone size: .
V gene: TRBV7-2
J gene: TRBJ2-1
CDR3 protein: CASSSRLAGGPGYNEQFF
CDR3 DNA: TGTGCCAGCAGCTCAAGACTAGCGGGAGGGCCGGGGTACAATGAGCAGTTCTTC

D gene: .
clone size: .
V gene: TRBV2
J gene: TRBJ2-1
CDR3 protein: CASMAGWGEQFF
CDR3 DNA: TGTGCCAGCATGGCAGGGTGGGGTGAGCAGTTCTTC

D gene: .
clone size: .
V gene: TRBV4-2
J gene: TRBJ2-3
CDR3 protein: CASSLLPGGGESDTQYF
CDR3 DNA: TGTGCCAGCAGCCTCCTTCCCGGAGGGGGAGAATCAGATACGCAGTATTTT

D gene: TRBD1
clone size: .
V gene: TRBV30
J gene: TRBJ1-2
CDR3 protein: CAWTAWTGTYGYTF
CDR3 DNA: TGTGCCTGGACCGCCTGGACAGGTACTTATGGCTACACCTTC

D gene: TRBD1
clone size: few
V gene: TRBV15
J gene: TRBJ1-4
CDR3 protein: CATSRIGTGNEKLFF
CDR3 DNA: TGTGCCACCAGCAGGATCGGGACAGGGAATGAAAAACTGTTTTTT

D gene: .
clone size: once
V gene: TRBV9
J gene: TRBJ2-3
CDR3 protein: CASSQGPYTQYF
CDR3 DNA: TGTGCCAGCAGCCAAGGGCCGTATACGCAGTATTTT

D gene: .
clone size: .
V gene: TRBV7-2
J gene: TRBJ2-5
CDR3 protein: CASRDRRAGETQYF
CDR3 DNA: TGTGCCAGCAGGGACCGCAGGGCTGGGGAGACCCAGTACTTC

D gene: .
clone size: once
V gene: TRBV29-1
J gene: TRBJ2-7
CDR3 protein: CSAAGTLTGEQYF
CDR3 DNA: TGCAGCGCTGCCGGGACTCTCACGGGGGAGCAGTACTTC

D gene: .
clone size: .
V gene: TRBV19
J gene: TRBJ2-2
CDR3 protein: CASSISGPGELFF
CDR3 DNA: TGTGCCAGTAGTATCAGCGGGCCCGGGGAGCTGTTTTTT

D gene: .
clone size: .
V gene: TRBV5-1
J gene: TRBJ2-7
CDR3 protein: CASSGYQGRYEQYF
CDR3 DNA: TGCGCCAGCAGCGGGTACCAGGGTAGGTACGAGCAGTACTTC

D gene: .
clone size: few
V gene: TRBV19
J gene: TRBJ2-3
CDR3 protein: CASIPRDGDTQYF
CDR3 DNA: TGTGCCAGTATCCCTAGGGATGGGGATACGCAGTATTTT

D gene: .
clone size: .
V gene: TRBV4-2
J gene: TRBJ2-5
CDR3 protein: CASSQNPGRGDQETQYF
CDR3 DNA: TGTGCCAGCAGCCAAAACCCCGGCAGGGGGGACCAAGAGACCCAGTACTTC

D gene: .
clone size: .
V gene: TRBV19
J gene: TRBJ2-1
CDR3 protein: CASSVGSVGGYNEQFF
CDR3 DNA: TGTGCCAGTAGTGTAGGGTCAGTCGGGGGCTACAATGAGCAGTTCTTC

D gene: TRBD1
clone size: .
V gene: TRBV30
J gene: TRBJ1-3
CDR3 protein: CAWSVWTGGNTIYF
CDR3 DNA: TGTGCCTGGAGTGTGTGGACAGGGGGAAACACCATATATTTT

D gene: .
clone size: many
V gene: TRBV7-8
J gene: TRBJ1-5
CDR3 protein: CASSLPGGNQPQHF
CDR3 DNA: TGTGCCAGCAGCTTACCAGGGGGCAATCAGCCCCAGCATTTT

D gene: TRBD1
clone size: once
V gene: TRBV10-2
J gene: TRBJ1-1
CDR3 protein: CASRGPLGQGGSTEAFF
CDR3 DNA: TGCGCCAGCAGGGGCCCCCTCGGACAGGGCGGATCGACTGAAGCTTTCTTT

D gene: TRBD2
clone size: few
V gene: TRBV11-2
J gene: TRBJ2-3
CDR3 protein: CASSLSGRYTDTQYF
CDR3 DNA: TGTGCCAGCAGCCTTAGCGGGAGGTACACAGATACGCAGTATTTT

D gene: TRBD1
clone size: .
V gene: TRBV19
J gene: TRBJ2-2
CDR3 protein: CASKGTVYNTGELFF
CDR3 DNA: TGTGCCAGTAAAGGGACAGTTTATAACACCGGGGAGCTGTTTTTT

D gene: TRBD1
clone size: .
V gene: TRBV15
J gene: TRBJ1-1
CDR3 protein: CATSSTGANTEAFF
CDR3 DNA: TGTGCCACCAGCAGTACAGGGGCGAACACTGAAGCTTTCTTT

D gene: .
clone size: .
V gene: TRBV5-8
J gene: TRBJ1-2
CDR3 protein: CASSLGVGEGYTF
CDR3 DNA: TGTGCCAGCAGCTTGGGAGTAGGGGAAGGCTACACCTTC

D gene: TRBD2
clone size: .
V gene: TRBV18
J gene: TRBJ2-7
CDR3 protein: CASSPQREGSYEQYF
CDR3 DNA: TGTGCCAGCTCACCACAGCGGGAGGGGTCCTACGAGCAGTACTTC

D gene: .
clone size: .
V gene: TRBV28
J gene: TRBJ2-7
CDR3 protein: CASSLVFELTPFNRSPRTYEQYF
CDR3 DNA: TGTGCCAGCAGTTTAGTATTCGAGCTGACCCCGTTTAACAGGTCCCCTCGAACCTACGAGCAGTACTTC

D gene: TRBD2
clone size: .
V gene: TRBV4-1
J gene: TRBJ2-1
CDR3 protein: CASSQTGTTKLSSYNEQFF
CDR3 DNA: TGCGCCAGCAGCCAAACCGGGACTACCAAATTGAGCTCCTACAATGAGCAGTTCTTC

D gene: .
clone size: .
V gene: TRBV5-1
J gene: TRBJ2-3
CDR3 protein: CASSLGGEISTDTQYF
CDR3 DNA: TGCGCCAGCAGCTTAGGCGGGGAAATTAGCACAGATACGCAGTATTTT

D gene: .
clone size: few
V gene: TRBV19
J gene: TRBJ1-1
CDR3 protein: CASSHPIGTEAFF
CDR3 DNA: TGTGCCAGTAGTCACCCGATTGGCACTGAAGCTTTCTTT

D gene: .
clone size: .
V gene: TRBV15
J gene: TRBJ1-4
CDR3 protein: CATSPQNEKLFF
CDR3 DNA: TGTGCCACCAGCCCCCAAAATGAAAAACTGTTTTTT

D gene: .
clone size: .
V gene: TRBV5-1
J gene: TRBJ1-5
CDR3 protein: CASSLVGNQPQHF
CDR3 DNA: TGCGCCAGCAGCTTGGTTGGGAATCAACCCCAGCATTTT

D gene: .
clone size: .
V gene: TRBV19
J gene: TRBJ2-3
CDR3 protein: CASSSVRVSTDTQYF
CDR3 DNA: TGTGCCAGTAGTTCAGTAAGGGTTAGCACAGATACGCAGTATTTT

D gene: TRBD1
clone size: .
V gene: TRBV29-1
J gene: TRBJ2-7
CDR3 protein: CSVTPILRDREYF
CDR3 DNA: TGCAGCGTTACACCCATACTCCGGGACAGAGAGTACTTC

D gene: .
clone size: once
V gene: TRBV19
J gene: TRBJ1-1
CDR3 protein: CASSTTQGTEAFF
CDR3 DNA: TGTGCCAGTAGTACAACACAGGGAACTGAAGCTTTCTTT

D gene: TRBD2
clone size: .
V gene: TRBV10-3
J gene: TRBJ2-7
CDR3 protein: CAIMTGGSGSYEQYF
CDR3 DNA: TGTGCCATCATGACAGGCGGTAGCGGGAGCTACGAGCAGTACTTC

D gene: .
clone size: .
V gene: TRBV19
J gene: TRBJ2-7
CDR3 protein: CASSTRDGAYEQYF
CDR3 DNA: TGTGCCAGTAGTACCCGGGACGGAGCCTACGAGCAGTACTTC

D gene: TRBD1
clone size: .
V gene: TRBV5-6
J gene: TRBJ2-3
CDR3 protein: CASSLALTGGETDTQYF
CDR3 DNA: TGTGCCAGCAGCTTGGCCCTGACAGGGGGTGAGACAGATACGCAGTATTTT

D gene: TRBD2
clone size: once
V gene: TRBV7-2
J gene: TRBJ2-7
CDR3 protein: CASSLPPGLDFPREQYF
CDR3 DNA: TGTGCCAGCAGCTTACCCCCGGGACTAGATTTCCCGAGGGAGCAGTACTTC

D gene: .
clone size: .
V gene: TRBV28
J gene: TRBJ2-7
CDR3 protein: CASSPPGSVYEQYF
CDR3 DNA: TGTGCCAGCAGTCCCCCGGGGAGCGTCTACGAGCAGTACTTC

D gene: TRBD2
clone size: .
V gene: TRBV5-1
J gene: TRBJ2-7
CDR3 protein: CASSLELAGYPEQYF
CDR3 DNA: TGCGCCAGCAGCTTGGAGCTAGCGGGGTACCCCGAGCAGTACTTC

D gene: TRBD1
clone size: .
V gene: TRBV7-9
J gene: TRBJ2-7
CDR3 protein: CASSRLLGQGVGEQYF
CDR3 DNA: TGTGCCAGCAGCCGTTTATTGGGACAGGGGGTAGGCGAGCAGTACTTC

D gene: .
clone size: .
V gene: TRBV27
J gene: TRBJ1-1
CDR3 protein: CASRGNTEAFF
CDR3 DNA: TGTGCCAGCAGAGGGAACACTGAAGCTTTCTTT